The present TCR beta chain was sequenced within a study of patients and donors after allogeneic stem cell transplantation. TCRdb itself ran the RT-PCR reads through MiXCR, one entry per CDR3 protein. The table lists 400,000 to 500,000 distinct CDR3 sequences, under 20% of them singletons. The V segment lost 1 base and the J segment 5 bases; nucleotides outside the gene matches: 7. Germline CDR1 and CDR2: KGHDR and SFDVKD. The CDR3 contains 17 residues. The receptor was isolated from a human donor who was either an allogeneic HSCT recipient or a stem cell or donor lymphocyte infusion donor (not recorded which). It is not recorded whose cells these are; they may come from a transplant donor. The chain uses TRBV24-1 and TRBJ2-5, with TRBD2 matching over 12 bases. The sample was blood, either unsorted or a sorted T cell fraction (not recorded which). CDR3: CATSDFGLAGGRETQYF. The DNA for the CDR3 is TGTGCCACCAGTGATTTTGGGCTAGCGGGGGGGCGGGAGACCCAGTACTTC.